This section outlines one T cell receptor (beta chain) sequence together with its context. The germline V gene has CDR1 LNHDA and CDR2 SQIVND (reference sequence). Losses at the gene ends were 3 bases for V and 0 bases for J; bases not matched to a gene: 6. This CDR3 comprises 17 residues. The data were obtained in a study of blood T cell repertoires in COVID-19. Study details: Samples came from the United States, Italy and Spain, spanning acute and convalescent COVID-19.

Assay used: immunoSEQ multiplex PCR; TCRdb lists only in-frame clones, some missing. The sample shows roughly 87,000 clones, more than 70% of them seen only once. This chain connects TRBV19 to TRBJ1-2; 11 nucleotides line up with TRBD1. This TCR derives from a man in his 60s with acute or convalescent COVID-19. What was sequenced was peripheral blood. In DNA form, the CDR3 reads TGTGCCAGTAGTATTTCCGGACAGGGGGCGTCTAACTATGGCTACACCTTC. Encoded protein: CASSISGQGASNYGYTF.